This entry lists 27 T cell receptor beta chains sequenced from one sample in a study of blood T cell repertoires in COVID-19. Here immunoSEQ multiplex PCR was the method, and the copy in TCRdb shows in-frame clones only, minus some. The sample contains fewer than 250,000 clones, approximately 80% of which appear only once. The sequencing input was peripheral blood. These TCRs come from an older woman with active or convalescent COVID-19.

The chain is built from TRBV24-1 and TRBJ1-4; no clear D gene. The germline V gene has CDR1 KGHDR and CDR2 SFDVKD. The CDR3 loop spans 16 amino acids. V was shortened by 9 bases and J by 10 bases, with 26 bases between the two germline ends. The CDR3 protein is CATYPGSGSTLGKLFF. The CDR3 nucleotides read TGTGCCACCTACCCCGGCTCGGGGTCCACCCTCGGAAAACTGTTTTTT.

The chain recombines TRBV27 with TRBJ1-5, with no clear D. Trimming left V 8 bases short and J 6 bases short, with 5 bases between. Looked up from germline, CDR1 is MNHEY and CDR2 is SMNVEV (reference sequence). The CDR3 is made up of 10 amino acids. CDR3 bases: TGTGCCAGCGGCTTTCAGCCCCAGCATTTT. Translation: CASGFQPQHF.

The chain is built from TRBV7-8 and TRBJ1-1; D gene ambiguous. CDR3 size: 13 residues. Trimming removed 5 bases at V and 5 bases at J, with 12 bases between. CDR1 and CDR2 from the germline V gene are SGHVS and FQNEAQ. As DNA, the CDR3 is TGTGCCAGCAGCACGAAACGGTTGACTGAAGCTTTCTTT. Translating it yields CASSTKRLTEAFF.

The genes are TRBV10-2 and TRBJ1-2; D call uncertain. Germline-derived CDR1 and CDR2 are WSHSY and SAAADI. Between the trimmed V and J ends, which lost 5 bases and 2 bases, there was a span of 6 bases. The CDR3 consists of 12 residues. As DNA, the CDR3 is TGCGCCAGCAGTAGCAGGAACTATGGCTACACCTTC. Its protein product is CASSSRNYGYTF.

This clone was seen only a few times. The chain recombines TRBV5-1 with TRBJ2-7; the D gene is possibly TRBD2 (6 bases). The CDR3 is made up of 15 amino acids. CDR1 and CDR2 from the germline V gene are SGHRS and YFSETQ. V was pared by 2 bases and J by 4 bases, with 16 bases between. CDR3 sequence reads: CASSLRAGVGYEQYF. The CDR3 DNA sequence: TGCGCCAGCAGCTTAAGAGCGGGCGTCGGGTACGAGCAGTACTTC.

The V and J genes are TRBV25-1 and TRBJ1-2; D unclear. With 2 bases removed from V and 5 bases from J, the gap between germline ends came to 9 bases. The germline V gene has CDR1 MGHDK and CDR2 SYGVNS. CDR3 size: 13 residues. This CDR3 reads CASSEGVRYGYTF. The CDR3 coding sequence is TGTGCCAGCAGTGAAGGAGTGCGGTATGGCTACACCTTC.

Only a few counts were recorded for this clone. J is TRBJ1-2 and V is TRBV6-1; D unresolved. Germline V gene sequence: CDR1 MNHNS, CDR2 SASEGT. The CDR3 consists of 14 residues. V was trimmed by 1 base and J by 3 bases, leaving 9 bases between them. This CDR3 reads CASSEVEAYYGYTF. The CDR3 DNA reads TGTGCCAGCAGTGAAGTTGAGGCATACTATGGCTACACCTTC.

The chain recombines TRBV27 with TRBJ2-7; D remains ambiguous. CDR1 and CDR2 (germline): MNHEY, SMNVEV (reference sequence). The CDR3 spans 15 residues. Trimming took 0 bases from V and 2 from J, leaving 11 bases between them. The CDR3 bases are TGTGCCAGCAGTTTATCCGCTAATCCCCCCTACGAGCAGTACTTC. Translated: CASSLSANPPYEQYF.

The gene calls are TRBV7-6 and TRBJ2-7; D is unclear. Trimming shortened V by 1 base and J by 1 base, and 8 bases separated the two germline ends. CDR1 and CDR2 from the germline V gene are SGHVS and FNYEAQ. There are 14 residues in the CDR3. The CDR3 spells CASSLGADSYEQYF. The CDR3 DNA sequence: TGTGCCAGCAGCTTAGGGGCAGATTCCTACGAGCAGTACTTC.

This clone was picked up a small number of times. The chain employs TRBV30 and TRBJ1-1; unclear D gene. The V end was cut by 5 bases, the J end by 0 bases, with 4 bases between. CDR1 and CDR2 (germline): GTSNPN, SVGIG (reference sequence). This CDR3 has 11 amino acids. The DNA for the CDR3 is TGTGCCTGGTTCTTGAACACTGAAGCTTTCTTT. This gives the protein CAWFLNTEAFF.

The CDR3 sequence: CASAPRTGPPEPQHF. CDR3 nucleotides: TGCGCCAGCGCCCCTCGGACAGGACCTCCGGAGCCCCAGCATTTT. This chain joins TRBV5-1 and TRBJ1-5; 7 nucleotides match TRBD1. There are 15 residues in the CDR3. Germline values: CDR1 SGHRS, CDR2 YFSETQ. The trim removed 7 bases at V and 8 bases at J, leaving 15 bases unmatched.

The genes are TRBV7-9 and TRBJ1-3; D unresolved. Germline lookup yields CDR1 SEHNR and CDR2 FQNEAQ (reference sequence). CDR3 length: 15 amino acids. Trimming pared 1 base from V and 0 bases from J, leaving 7 bases between. CDR3 in amino acids: CASSLGSGSGNTIYF. The CDR3 DNA sequence: TGTGCCAGCAGCTTAGGCAGCGGCTCTGGAAACACCATATATTTT. Supplemented by reference TRBV7-9 and TRBJ1-3, the full variable domain reads DTGVSQNPRHKITKRGQNVTFRCDPISEHNRLYWYRQTLGQGPEFLTYFQNEAQLEKSRLLSDRFSAERPKGSFSTLEIQRTEQGDSAMYLCASSLGSGSGNTIYFGEGSWLTVV.

The chain links TRBV5-1 to TRBJ1-4; TRBD1 matches at 7 bases. V shed 0 bases and J 5 bases; nucleotides not matched to a gene: 7. Germline V gene data show CDR1 as SGHRS and CDR2 as YFSETQ. The CDR3 extends over 16 amino acids. The CDR3 here is CASSLVGGQQNEKLFF. The CDR3 DNA follows: TGCGCCAGCAGCTTGGTAGGGGGACAGCAAAATGAAAAACTGTTTTTT.

The chain recombines TRBV5-1 with TRBJ1-4, with D possibly being TRBD1 (5 bases). This CDR3 comprises 14 residues. V was shortened by 5 bases and J by 6 bases, with 14 bases between the two germline ends. Germline V gives CDR1 SGHRS, CDR2 YFSETQ. CDR3 coding DNA: TGCGCCAGCAGACAACAGGATAACGATGAAAAACTGTTTTTT. Encoded protein: CASRQQDNDEKLFF.

This rearrangement joins TRBV11-2 to TRBJ2-5, with 7 bases matching TRBD2. J was trimmed by 5 bases and V by 1 base; bases with no gene match: 4. Germline V gene data show CDR1 as SGHAT and CDR2 as FQNNGV. CDR3 length: 14 amino acids. The CDR3 spells CASSLVEGGETQYF. The CDR3 nucleotides read TGTGCCAGCAGCTTAGTTGAGGGAGGGGAGACCCAGTACTTC.

The chain couples TRBV7-3 to TRBJ2-2; TRBD1 is a possible D gene (5 bases). Per germline, CDR1 SGHTA and CDR2 FQGTGA. V was cut by 5 bases and J by 8 bases, with 12 bases left in between. The CDR3 sequence is 13 residues long. This CDR3 reads CASSDRNKGELFF. The CDR3 coding sequence is TGTGCCAGCAGCGACAGAAATAAGGGGGAGCTGTTTTTT.

The V gene is TRBV2, the J gene TRBJ1-1; tentative D call: TRBD1 (6 bases). The germline CDR1 and CDR2 sequences are SNHLY and FYNNEI. Trimming pared 3 bases from V and 4 bases from J, leaving 12 bases between. The CDR3 extends over 14 amino acids. Written as DNA, the CDR3 is TGTGCCAGCAGTGATATTAGGGGGGGCACTGAAGCTTTCTTT. Protein sequence: CASSDIRGGTEAFF. Full variable domain (remainder filled in from reference TRBV2 and TRBJ1-1): EPEVTQTPSHQVTQMGQEVILRCVPISNHLYFYWYRQILGQKVEFLVSFYNNEISEKSEIFDDQFSVERPDGSNFTLKIRSTKLEDSAMYFCASSDIRGGTEAFFGQGTRLTVV.

The J gene is TRBJ1-5, the V gene TRBV15; TRBD1 matches 7 bases. Germline assignment: CDR1 LNHNV and CDR2 YYDKDF (reference sequence). V shed 5 bases and J 2 bases; nucleotides not matched to a gene: 6. The CDR3 runs 15 residues. The CDR3 spells CATSEDRWGNQPQHF. DNA for the CDR3: TGTGCCACCAGCGAGGACAGGTGGGGCAATCAGCCCCAGCATTTT.

The chain recombines TRBV19 with TRBJ2-1, with 10 bases identical to TRBD2. CDR1 and CDR2 from the germline V gene are LNHDA and SQIVND (reference sequence). This CDR3 has 16 amino acids. Trimming took 1 base from V and 6 from J; bases not matched to a gene: 6. The CDR3 DNA sequence: TGTGCCAGTAGTATAGGGCGGCTAGCGGGGGTCAATGAGCAGTTCTTC. Translating it yields CASSIGRLAGVNEQFF.

The chain is built from TRBV11-3 and TRBJ1-3; D may be TRBD1 (5 bases). The CDR3 has 14 residues. Per germline, CDR1 SGHNT and CDR2 YENEEA. V was cut by 2 bases and J by 0 bases, with 5 bases left in between. The CDR3 coding sequence is TGTGCCAGCAGCTTACAGGGCTCTGGAAACACCATATATTTT. It specifies CASSLQGSGNTIYF.

The rearrangement joins TRBV7-2 to TRBJ2-5; a possible D gene is TRBD1 (5 bases). V lost 0 bases and J lost 4, with 9 bases in between. The CDR3 runs 14 residues. Germline loops: CDR1 SGHTA, CDR2 FQGNSA. In nucleotides, the CDR3 is TGTGCCAGCAGCTTAGCGGCTAGGGGAGAGACCCAGTACTTC. It encodes CASSLAARGETQYF.

V usage is TRBV29-1 and J usage is TRBJ2-6, with 8 bases identical to TRBD1. The CDR3 consists of 16 residues. Germline V lookup: CDR1 SQVTM, CDR2 ANQGSEA. V was clipped by 5 bases and J by 2 bases; unmatched bases: 8. For the CDR3, the DNA is TGCAGCGTTCCCACACCAGGGGGCACTGGGGCCAACGTCCTGACTTTC. Its protein product is CSVPTPGGTGANVLTF.

The rearrangement joins TRBV28 to TRBJ1-1; TRBD1 aligns across 8 bases. CDR3 length: 12 residues. CDR1 MDHEN and CDR2 SYDVKM come from the germline V gene. V lost 4 bases and J lost 8; bases outside the gene matches: 3. The CDR3 loop reads CASSSRDREAFF. In nucleotides, the CDR3 is TGTGCCAGCAGTTCACGGGACAGGGAAGCTTTCTTT.

The rearrangement links TRBV5-8 to TRBJ2-3; TRBD2 agrees at 7 bases. The CDR3 consists of 17 residues. V lost 4 bases, J lost 6 bases, and 17 bases stayed unmatched. The V gene's germline CDR1 is SGHTS and CDR2 YDEGEE. CDR3 sequence: CASSPFVSSGVSDTQYF. The DNA for the CDR3 is TGTGCCAGCAGCCCCTTTGTCTCCAGCGGGGTTTCGGATACGCAGTATTTT.

This chain uses TRBV3-1 (or the pseudogene TRBV3-2) with TRBJ2-1; D call uncertain. This CDR3 contains 12 residues. Germline CDR1 LGHDT, CDR2 YNNKEL (reference sequence). Trimming pared 2 bases from V and 8 bases from J, leaving 7 bases between. The CDR3 is CASSQSTDEQFF. CDR3 sequence (DNA): TGTGCCAGCAGCCAAAGTACGGATGAGCAGTTCTTC.

The chain joins TRBV6-2 or TRBV6-3 to TRBJ2-2; D not resolved. CDR3 size: 15 residues. Germline CDR1 reads MNHEY; CDR2 reads SVGEGT. Trimming removed 6 bases from V and 6 bases from J, with 17 bases in between. CDR3 amino acids: CASSPIGPPAGELFF. The CDR3 coding sequence is TGTGCCAGCAGCCCCATTGGTCCCCCGGCCGGGGAGCTGTTTTTT.

As DNA, the CDR3 is TGTGCCAGCAGTAGGGGCACCGGGGAGCTGTTTTTT. Its translation is CASSRGTGELFF. The rearrangement uses TRBV25-1 and TRBJ2-2; a weak D match, TRBD1 (5 bases). Trimming removed 5 bases at V and 4 bases at J, with 5 bases between. This CDR3 region has 12 residues. Germline values: CDR1 MGHDK, CDR2 SYGVNS. The whole variable domain, remainder taken from reference TRBV25-1 and TRBJ2-2, is EADIYQTPRYLVIGTGKKITLECSQTMGHDKMYWYQQDPGMELHLIHYSYGVNSTEKGDLSSESTVSRIRTEHFPLTLESARPSHTSQYLCASSRGTGELFFGEGSRLTVL.